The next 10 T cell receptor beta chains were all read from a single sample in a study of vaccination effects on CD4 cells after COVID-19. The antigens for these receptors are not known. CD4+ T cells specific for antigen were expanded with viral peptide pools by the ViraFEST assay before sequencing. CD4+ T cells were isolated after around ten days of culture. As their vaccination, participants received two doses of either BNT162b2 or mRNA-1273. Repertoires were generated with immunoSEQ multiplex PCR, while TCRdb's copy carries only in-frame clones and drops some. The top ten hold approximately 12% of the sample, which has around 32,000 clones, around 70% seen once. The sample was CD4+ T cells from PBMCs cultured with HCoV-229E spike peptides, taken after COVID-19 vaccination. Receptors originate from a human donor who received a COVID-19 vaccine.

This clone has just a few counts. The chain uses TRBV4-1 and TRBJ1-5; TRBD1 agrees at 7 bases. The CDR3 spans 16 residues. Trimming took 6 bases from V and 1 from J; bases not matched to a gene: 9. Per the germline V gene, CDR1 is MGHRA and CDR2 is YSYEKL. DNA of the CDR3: TGCGCCAGCAGTCGTATCGCGGGACAGAGCAATCAGCCCCAGCATTTT. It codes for CASSRIAGQSNQPQHF.

The chain's CDR3 is CASSDTGGISPLHF. The CDR3 coding sequence is TGTGCCAGCAGTGATACTGGGGGGATATCACCCCTCCACTTT. The V call is TRBV2, the J call TRBJ1-6; TRBD1 is a possible D gene (5 bases). Trimming removed 3 bases from V and 10 bases from J, with 13 bases in between. Per the germline V gene, CDR1 is SNHLY and CDR2 is FYNNEI. The CDR3 consists of 14 residues.

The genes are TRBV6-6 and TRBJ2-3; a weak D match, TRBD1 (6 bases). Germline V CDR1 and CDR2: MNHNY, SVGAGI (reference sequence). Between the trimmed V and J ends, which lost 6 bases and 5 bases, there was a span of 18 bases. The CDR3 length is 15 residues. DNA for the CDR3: TGTGCCAGCAGCCCACGACAGGTTTTTGGAGATACGCAGTATTTT. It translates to CASSPRQVFGDTQYF.

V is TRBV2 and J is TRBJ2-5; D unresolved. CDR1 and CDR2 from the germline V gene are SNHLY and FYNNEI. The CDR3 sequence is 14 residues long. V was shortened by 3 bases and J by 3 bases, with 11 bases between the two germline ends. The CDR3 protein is CASSDQDGKETQYF. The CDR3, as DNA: TGTGCCAGCAGTGATCAGGACGGTAAAGAGACCCAGTACTTC.

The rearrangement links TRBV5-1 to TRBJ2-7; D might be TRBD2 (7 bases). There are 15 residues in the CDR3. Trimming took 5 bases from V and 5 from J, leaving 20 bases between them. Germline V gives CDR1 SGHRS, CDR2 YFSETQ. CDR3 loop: CASSSFGGGPDEQYF. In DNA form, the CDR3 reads TGCGCCAGCAGTTCCTTTGGGGGGGGGCCTGACGAGCAGTACTTC. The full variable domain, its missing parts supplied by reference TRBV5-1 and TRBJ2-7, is KAGVTQTPRYLIKTRGQQVTLSCSPISGHRSVSWYQQTPGQGLQFLFEYFSETQRNKGNFPGRFSGRQFSNSRSEMNVSTLELGDSALYLCASSSFGGGPDEQYFGPGTRLTVT.

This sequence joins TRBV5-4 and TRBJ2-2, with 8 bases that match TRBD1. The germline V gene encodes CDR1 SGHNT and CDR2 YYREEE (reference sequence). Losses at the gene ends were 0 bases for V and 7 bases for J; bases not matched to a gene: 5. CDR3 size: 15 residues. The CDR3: CASSLVRGRDGELFF. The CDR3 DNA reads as TGTGCCAGCAGCTTGGTCAGGGGGCGTGACGGGGAGCTGTTTTTT. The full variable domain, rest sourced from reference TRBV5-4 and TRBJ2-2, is ETGVTQSPTHLIKTRGQQVTLRCSSQSGHNTVSWYQQALGQGPQFIFQYYREEENGRGNFPPRFSGLQFPNYSSELNVNALELDDSALYLCASSLVRGRDGELFFGEGSRLTVL.

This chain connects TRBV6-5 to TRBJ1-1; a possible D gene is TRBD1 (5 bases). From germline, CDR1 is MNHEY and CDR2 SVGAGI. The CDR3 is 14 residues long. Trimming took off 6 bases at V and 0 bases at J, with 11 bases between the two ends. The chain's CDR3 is CASSPGRLNTEAFF. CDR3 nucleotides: TGTGCCAGCAGCCCGGGGCGACTGAACACTGAAGCTTTCTTT.

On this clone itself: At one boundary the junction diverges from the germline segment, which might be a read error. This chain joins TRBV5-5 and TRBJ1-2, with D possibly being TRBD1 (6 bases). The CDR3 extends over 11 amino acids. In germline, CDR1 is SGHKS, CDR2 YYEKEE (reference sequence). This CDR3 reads CASSLNGGAFF. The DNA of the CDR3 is TGTGCCAGCAGCCTGAATGGGGGGGCGTTCTTC.

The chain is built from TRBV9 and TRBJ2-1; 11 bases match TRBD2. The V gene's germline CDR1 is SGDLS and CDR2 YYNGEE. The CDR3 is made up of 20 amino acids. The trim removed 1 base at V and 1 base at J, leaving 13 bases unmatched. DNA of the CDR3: TGTGCCAGCAGCGTACCGAGGTGGATTAGCGGGAGGGGATCCTACAATGAGCAGTTCTTC. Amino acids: CASSVPRWISGRGSYNEQFF. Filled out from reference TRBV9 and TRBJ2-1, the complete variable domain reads DSGVTQTPKHLITATGQRVTLRCSPRSGDLSVYWYQQSLDQGLQFLIQYYNGEERAKGNILERFSAQQFPDLHSELNLSSLELGDSALYFCASSVPRWISGRGSYNEQFFGPGTRLTVL.

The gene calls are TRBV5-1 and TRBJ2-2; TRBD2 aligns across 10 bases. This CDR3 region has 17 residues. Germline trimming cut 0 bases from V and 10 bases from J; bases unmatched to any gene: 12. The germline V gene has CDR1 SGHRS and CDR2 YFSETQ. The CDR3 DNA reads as TGCGCCAGCAGCTTGGAAAGTAGCGGGAGGATGAATGCGGAGCTGTTTTTT. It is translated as CASSLESSGRMNAELFF.